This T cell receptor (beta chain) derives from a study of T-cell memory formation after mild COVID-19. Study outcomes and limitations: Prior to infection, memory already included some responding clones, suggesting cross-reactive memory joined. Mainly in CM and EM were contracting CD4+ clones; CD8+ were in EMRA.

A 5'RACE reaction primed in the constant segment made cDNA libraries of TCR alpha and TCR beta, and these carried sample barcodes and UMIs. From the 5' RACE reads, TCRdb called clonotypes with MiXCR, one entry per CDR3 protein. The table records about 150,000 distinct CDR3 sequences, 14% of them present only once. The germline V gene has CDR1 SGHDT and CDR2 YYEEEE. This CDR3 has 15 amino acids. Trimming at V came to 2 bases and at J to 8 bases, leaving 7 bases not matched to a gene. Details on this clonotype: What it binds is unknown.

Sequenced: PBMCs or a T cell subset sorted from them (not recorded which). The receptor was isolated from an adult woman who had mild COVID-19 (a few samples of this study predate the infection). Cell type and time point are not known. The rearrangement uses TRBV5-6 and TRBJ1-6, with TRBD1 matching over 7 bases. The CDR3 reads CASSLRQGVDSPLHF. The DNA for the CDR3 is TGTGCCAGCAGCTTAAGACAGGGAGTCGATTCACCCCTCCACTTT.